This record covers a single T cell receptor beta chain. This specimen comes from a study of blood T cell repertoires in COVID-19. Study overall: Sources were T cells, B-cell-depleted T cells, or PBMCs; the material itself was cDNA or gDNA.

In the original processing: Quantification of nucleated cells was approximated via reference gene primer amplification. Repertoires were generated with immunoSEQ multiplex PCR, while TCRdb's copy carries only in-frame clones and drops some. V and J calls plus clone size are reproduced from that table; the DNA served to infer D and trimming. The data show about 140,000 clones, with about 86% seen just once and approximately 8.2% held by the top ten. The CDR3 length is 14 residues. Per the germline V gene, CDR1 is ENHRY and CDR2 is SYGVKD. V lost 6 bases, J lost 3 bases, and 11 bases lay in between. The chain uses TRBV10-3 and TRBJ2-2, with D possibly TRBD1 on 6 matching bases. The sequencing input was peripheral blood. The sequence derives from a human donor in a cohort sampled during active COVID-19. Here the CDR3 DNA reads TGTGCCATCAGGCCGGGACAATACACCGGGGAGCTGTTTTTT. Protein sequence: CAIRPGQYTGELFF.